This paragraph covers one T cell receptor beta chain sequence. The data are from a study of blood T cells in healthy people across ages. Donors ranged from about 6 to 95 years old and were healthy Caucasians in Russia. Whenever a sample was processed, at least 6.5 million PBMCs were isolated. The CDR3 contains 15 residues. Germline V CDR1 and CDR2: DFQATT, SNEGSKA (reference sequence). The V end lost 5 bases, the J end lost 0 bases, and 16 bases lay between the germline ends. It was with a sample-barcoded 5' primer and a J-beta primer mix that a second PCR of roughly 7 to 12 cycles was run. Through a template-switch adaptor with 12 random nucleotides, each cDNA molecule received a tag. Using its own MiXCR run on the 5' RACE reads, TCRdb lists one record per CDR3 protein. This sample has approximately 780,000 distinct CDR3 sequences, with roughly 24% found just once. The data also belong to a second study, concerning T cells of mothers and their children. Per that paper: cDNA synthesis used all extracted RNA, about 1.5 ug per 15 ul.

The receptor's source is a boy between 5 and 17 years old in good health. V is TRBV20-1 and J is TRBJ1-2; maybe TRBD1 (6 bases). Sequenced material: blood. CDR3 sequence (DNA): TGCAGTGCTTCGGAAGGGGGGGCCCCTAACTATGGCTACACCTTC. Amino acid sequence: CSASEGGAPNYGYTF.